Listed below are T cell receptor beta chains from one sample, sequenced in a study of blood T cell repertoires in COVID-19. TCRdb's table, derived via immunoSEQ multiplex PCR, lists solely in-frame clones and lacks some. The repertoire includes 130,000 to 150,000 clones, about nine tenths of them detected once, and about 2.1% sits in the top ten. What was sequenced was peripheral blood. These TCRs come from a human donor in a cohort sampled during active COVID-19. CDR3s include the opening cysteine and the closing phenylalanine or tryptophan. D genes are given only for firm matches. Clone size is not always given. Where it is, it says once, few, many or a class for expanded clones.

cdr3_aa clone_size j_call d_call v_call
CASSFSVNQPQHF - TRBJ1-5 - TRBV12-3/TRBV12-4
CASSRKGAKNIQYF - TRBJ2-4 - TRBV19
CASSLAPQGNTGELFF - TRBJ2-2 - TRBV7-2
CASSASGARATEAFF - TRBJ1-1 - TRBV5-4
CAWRGQPNQPQHF few TRBJ1-5 - TRBV30
CASSRGEGAYEQYF - TRBJ2-7 TRBD2 TRBV7-9
CASSRAKTGGETQYF - TRBJ2-5 TRBD1 TRBV7-2
CASSVQGVGGNTIYF few TRBJ1-3 TRBD1 TRBV9
CASSPTAGGSYNEQFF once TRBJ2-1 TRBD2 TRBV7-3
CASSYGTGLYEQYF - TRBJ2-7 - TRBV3-1/TRBV3-2
CASSQESWRYEQYF - TRBJ2-7 - TRBV4-3
CASSDRQGGTYEQYF few TRBJ2-7 TRBD1 TRBV6-1
CASSPLDRVNGYTF - TRBJ1-2 TRBD1 TRBV7-9
CASSPRGRFGYTF - TRBJ1-2 TRBD1 TRBV4-3
CASSPQGLAGYTDTQYF - TRBJ2-3 TRBD2 TRBV18
CASKERGSYEQYF - TRBJ2-7 TRBD2 TRBV19
CASSIPGKVNTEAFF - TRBJ1-1 - TRBV19
CASSQGTSGITDTQYF - TRBJ2-3 TRBD2 TRBV11-2